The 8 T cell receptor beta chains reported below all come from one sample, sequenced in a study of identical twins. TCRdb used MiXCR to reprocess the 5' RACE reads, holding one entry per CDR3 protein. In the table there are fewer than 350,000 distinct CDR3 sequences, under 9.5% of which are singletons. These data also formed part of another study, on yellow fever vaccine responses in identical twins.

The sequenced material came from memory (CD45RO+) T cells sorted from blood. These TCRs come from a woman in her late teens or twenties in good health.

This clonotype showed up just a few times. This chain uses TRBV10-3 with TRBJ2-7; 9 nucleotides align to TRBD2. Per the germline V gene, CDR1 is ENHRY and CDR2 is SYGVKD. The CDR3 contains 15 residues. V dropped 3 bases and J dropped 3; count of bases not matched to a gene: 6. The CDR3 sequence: CAISDPGTSSYEQYF. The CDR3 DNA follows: TGTGCCATCAGTGATCCCGGGACTAGCAGCTACGAGCAGTACTTC.

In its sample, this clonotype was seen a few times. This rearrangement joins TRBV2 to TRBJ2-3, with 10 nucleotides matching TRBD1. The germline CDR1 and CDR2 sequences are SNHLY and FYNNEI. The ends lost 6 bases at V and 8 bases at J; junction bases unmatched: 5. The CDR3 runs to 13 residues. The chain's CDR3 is CASRGQGIGTQYF. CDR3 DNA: TGTGCCAGCAGGGGACAGGGGATTGGTACGCAGTATTTT.

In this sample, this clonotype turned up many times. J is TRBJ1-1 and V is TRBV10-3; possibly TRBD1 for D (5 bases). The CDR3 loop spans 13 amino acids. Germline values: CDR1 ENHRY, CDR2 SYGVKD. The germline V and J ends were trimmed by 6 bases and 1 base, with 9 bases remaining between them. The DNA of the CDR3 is TGTGCCATCAGGCAACAGGAGAACACTGAAGCTTTCTTT. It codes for CAIRQQENTEAFF.

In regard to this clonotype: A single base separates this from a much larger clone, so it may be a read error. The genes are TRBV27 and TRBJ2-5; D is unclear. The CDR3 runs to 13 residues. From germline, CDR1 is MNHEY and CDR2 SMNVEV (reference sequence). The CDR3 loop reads CTSSLRLQETQYF. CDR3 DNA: TGTACCAGCAGTTTACGGCTCCAAGAGACCCAGTACTTC.

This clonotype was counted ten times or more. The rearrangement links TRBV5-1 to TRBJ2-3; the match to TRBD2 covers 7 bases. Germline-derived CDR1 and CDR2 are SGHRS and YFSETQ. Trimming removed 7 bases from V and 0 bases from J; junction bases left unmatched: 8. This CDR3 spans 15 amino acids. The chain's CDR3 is CASSTGGTSTDTQYF. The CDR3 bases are TGCGCCAGCTCCACCGGGGGGACTAGCACAGATACGCAGTATTTT. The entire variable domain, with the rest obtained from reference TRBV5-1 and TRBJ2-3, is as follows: KAGVTQTPRYLIKTRGQQVTLSCSPISGHRSVSWYQQTPGQGLQFLFEYFSETQRNKGNFPGRFSGRQFSNSRSEMNVSTLELGDSALYLCASSTGGTSTDTQYFGPGTRLTVL.

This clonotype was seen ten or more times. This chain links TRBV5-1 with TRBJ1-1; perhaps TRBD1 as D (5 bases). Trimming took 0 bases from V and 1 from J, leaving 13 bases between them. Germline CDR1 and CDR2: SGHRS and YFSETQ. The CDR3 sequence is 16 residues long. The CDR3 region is CASSLASGTGNTEAFF. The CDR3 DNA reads TGCGCCAGCAGCTTGGCCAGTGGGACGGGGAACACTGAAGCTTTCTTT.

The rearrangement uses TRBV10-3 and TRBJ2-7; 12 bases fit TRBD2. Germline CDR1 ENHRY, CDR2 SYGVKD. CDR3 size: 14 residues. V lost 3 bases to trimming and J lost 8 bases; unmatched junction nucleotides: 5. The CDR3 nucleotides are TGTGCCATCAGTGACTTGACTAGCGGGGGTAAGCAGTACTTC. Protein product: CAISDLTSGGKQYF.

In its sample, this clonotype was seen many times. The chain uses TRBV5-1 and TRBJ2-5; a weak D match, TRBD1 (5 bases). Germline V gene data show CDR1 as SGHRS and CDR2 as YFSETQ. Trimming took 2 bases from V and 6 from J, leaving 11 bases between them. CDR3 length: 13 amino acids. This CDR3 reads CASSFPRVKTQYF. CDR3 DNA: TGCGCCAGCAGCTTTCCCAGGGTAAAGACCCAGTACTTC.